One T cell receptor beta chain is described in this entry. In the PCR, 60 Vbeta and 13 Jbeta primers were used. Some clones are missing from TCRdb's copy, which holds only in-frame ones; the method was immunoSEQ multiplex PCR. The sample holds under 200,000 clones, about 83% seen once. This record belongs to a study of cytomegalovirus exposure and HLA in healthy donors. Germline assignment: CDR1 SGDLS and CDR2 YYNGEE. With 1 base removed from V and 5 bases from J, the gap between germline ends came to 15 bases. CDR3 length equals 15 residues. Sequenced: PBMCs. The TCR sequence derives from a man in his forties in good health and CMV-seropositive. V usage is TRBV9 and J usage is TRBJ2-5; a possible D gene is TRBD2 (6 bases). In nucleotides, the CDR3 is TGTGCCAGCAGCGTATCAGGGACTGGAGCCGAGACCCAGTACTTC. Its protein product is CASSVSGTGAETQYF.